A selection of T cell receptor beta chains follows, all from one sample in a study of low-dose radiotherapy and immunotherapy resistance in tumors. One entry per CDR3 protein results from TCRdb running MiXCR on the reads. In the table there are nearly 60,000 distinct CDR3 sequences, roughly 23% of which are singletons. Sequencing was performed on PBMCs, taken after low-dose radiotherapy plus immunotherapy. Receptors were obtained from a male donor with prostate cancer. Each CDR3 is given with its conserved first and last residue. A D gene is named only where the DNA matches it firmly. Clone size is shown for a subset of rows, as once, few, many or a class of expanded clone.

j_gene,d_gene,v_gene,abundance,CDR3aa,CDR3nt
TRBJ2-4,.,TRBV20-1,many,CSAPDRLAKNIQYF,TGCAGTGCCCCGGACCGACTAGCCAAAAACATTCAGTACTTC
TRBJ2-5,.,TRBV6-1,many,CASSEGLGRQETQYF,TGTGCCAGCAGTGAAGGGCTCGGCAGGCAAGAGACCCAGTACTTC
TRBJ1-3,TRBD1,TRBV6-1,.,CASSAPTGASSGNTIYF,TGTGCCAGCAGTGCTCCAACAGGGGCCAGCTCTGGAAACACCATATATTTT
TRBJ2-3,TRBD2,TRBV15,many,CATSRLAGTDTQYF,TGTGCCACCAGCAGACTAGCGGGCACAGATACGCAGTATTTT
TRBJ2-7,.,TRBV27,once,CASSPRVARGFYNEQLF,TGTGCCAGCAGTCCCCGGGTAGCGCGAGGCTTCTACAATGAGCAGCTCTTC
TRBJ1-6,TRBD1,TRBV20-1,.,CSVPGQGASLNNSPLHF,TGCAGTGTCCCGGGACAGGGGGCGTCCCTTAATAATTCACCCCTCCACTTT
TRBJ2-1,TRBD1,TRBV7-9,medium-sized,CASSLTQGDNEQFF,TGTGCCAGCAGCCTGACACAGGGGGACAATGAGCAGTTCTTC
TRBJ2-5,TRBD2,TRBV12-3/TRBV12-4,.,CASSPAGGQQETQYF,TGTGCCAGCAGTCCAGCGGGGGGGCAGCAAGAGACCCAGTACTTC
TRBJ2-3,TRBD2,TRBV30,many,CAWRDTGLAGLTDTQYF,TGTGCCTGGAGAGATACGGGACTAGCGGGGTTAACAGATACGCAGTATTTT
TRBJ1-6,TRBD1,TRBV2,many,CASSAGTGTSPLHF,TGTGCCAGCAGTGCTGGGACAGGGACTTCACCCCTCCACTTT
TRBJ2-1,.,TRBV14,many,CASSPTRVEQFF,TGTGCCAGCAGCCCTACACGGGTTGAGCAGTTCTTC
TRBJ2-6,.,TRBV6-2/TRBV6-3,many,CASREGGSGANVLTF,TGTGCCAGCAGGGAAGGGGGTTCTGGGGCCAACGTCCTGACTTTC
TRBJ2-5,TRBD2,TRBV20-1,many,CSASDLAGGETQYF,TGCAGTGCTAGTGACCTAGCGGGGGGAGAGACCCAGTACTTC
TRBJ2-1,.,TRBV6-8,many,CASSPDVGATEQFF,TGTGCCAGCAGTCCCGATGTGGGGGCAACTGAGCAGTTCTTC
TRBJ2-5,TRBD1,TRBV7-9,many,CASSLALGTGRDETQYF,TGTGCCAGCAGCTTAGCCCTTGGGACAGGGAGGGACGAGACCCAGTACTTC
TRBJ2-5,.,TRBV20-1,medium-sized,CSARNQGRETQYF,TGCAGTGCTAGAAACCAGGGACGCGAGACCCAGTACTTC
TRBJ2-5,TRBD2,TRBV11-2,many,CASSPSGRAQETQYF,TGTGCCAGCAGCCCTAGCGGGAGGGCCCAAGAGACCCAGTACTTC
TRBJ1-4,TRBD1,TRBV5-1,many,CASSLAGQPNEKLFF,TGCGCCAGCAGCTTGGCGGGACAGCCTAATGAAAAACTGTTTTTT
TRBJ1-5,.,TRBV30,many,CAWTAGLGGNQPQHF,TGTGCCTGGACGGCGGGGCTTGGGGGCAATCAGCCCCAGCATTTT
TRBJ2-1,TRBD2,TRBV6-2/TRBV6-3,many,CASSRSSGGVYNEQFF,TGTGCCAGCAGTCGATCTAGCGGGGGGGTCTACAATGAGCAGTTCTTC
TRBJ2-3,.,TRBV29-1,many,CSVQDPTVADTQYF,TGCAGCGTTCAGGACCCAACAGTGGCAGATACGCAGTATTTT
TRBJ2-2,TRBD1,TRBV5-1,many,CASSVGQGFGTGELFF,TGCGCCAGCAGCGTGGGACAGGGATTCGGCACCGGGGAGCTGTTTTTT
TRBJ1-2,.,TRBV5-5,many,CASSLVGWAAEGYGYTF,TGTGCCAGCAGCTTGGTGGGCTGGGCCGCGGAAGGCTATGGCTACACCTTC
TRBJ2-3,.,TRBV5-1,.,CASSLVAGGPSTDTQYF,TGCGCCAGCAGCTTGGTCGCGGGTGGACCAAGCACAGATACGCAGTATTTT
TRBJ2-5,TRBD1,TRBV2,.,CASSVTGELVTQYF,TGTGCCAGCAGTGTCACAGGGGAGTTGGTGACCCAGTACTTC
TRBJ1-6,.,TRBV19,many,CASSNLNSPLHF,TGTGCCAGTAGCAATCTGAATTCACCCCTCCACTTT
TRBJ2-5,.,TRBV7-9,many,CASGEETQYF,TGTGCCAGCGGAGAGGAGACCCAGTACTTC
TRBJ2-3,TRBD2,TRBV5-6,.,CASSGDRSGTSQYTQYF,TGTGCCAGCAGCGGGGACCGCTCAGGGACTAGCCAGTACACGCAGTATTTT
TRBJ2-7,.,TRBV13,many,CASSSMGREAYEQYF,TGTGCCAGCAGCTCTATGGGGCGGGAAGCCTACGAGCAGTACTTC
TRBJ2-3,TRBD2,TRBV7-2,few,CASSLVPGTSGSTDTQYF,TGTGCCAGCAGCTTAGTCCCCGGGACTAGCGGGTCCACAGATACGCAGTATTTT
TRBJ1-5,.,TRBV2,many,CASSKLQGSNQPQHF,TGTGCCAGCAGTAAGTTACAGGGTTCCAATCAGCCCCAGCATTTT
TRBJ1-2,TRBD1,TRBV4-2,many,CASSQDLRDSDYGYTF,TGTGCCAGCAGCCAAGATCTTAGGGACAGTGACTATGGCTACACCTTC
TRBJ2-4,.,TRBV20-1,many,CSASPRVGNIQYF,TGCAGTGCTAGTCCCAGGGTAGGCAACATTCAGTACTTC
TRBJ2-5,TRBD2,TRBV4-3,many,CASSQGTSGKETQYF,TGCGCCAGCAGCCAAGGGACTAGCGGGAAAGAGACCCAGTACTTC
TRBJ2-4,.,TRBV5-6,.,CASSLAGWGKNIQYF,TGTGCCAGCAGCTTGGCTGGCTGGGGCAAAAACATTCAGTACTTC
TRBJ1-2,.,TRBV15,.,CATSIPSGFGGYTF,TGTGCCACCAGCATCCCATCTGGGTTCGGTGGCTACACCTTC
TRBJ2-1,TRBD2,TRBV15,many,CATSRGTSGGAYNEQFF,TGTGCCACCAGCAGAGGAACAAGCGGGGGGGCCTACAATGAGCAGTTCTTC
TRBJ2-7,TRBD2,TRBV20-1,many,CSALGTSGLYEQYF,TGCAGTGCTCTCGGGACTAGCGGGCTCTACGAGCAGTACTTC
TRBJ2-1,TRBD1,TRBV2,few,CASMPGTASRNEQFF,TGTGCCAGCATGCCCGGGACAGCCTCTCGCAATGAGCAGTTCTTC
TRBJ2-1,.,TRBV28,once,CASNPVVRNNEQFF,TGTGCCAGCAATCCGGTGGTCAGAAACAATGAGCAGTTCTTC
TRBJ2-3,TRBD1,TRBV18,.,CASSPLQTGDTQYF,TGTGCCAGCTCACCCCTACAGACAGGGGACACGCAGTATTTT
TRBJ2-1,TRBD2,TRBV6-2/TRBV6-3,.,CASINPGGSYNEQFF,TGTGCCAGCATCAACCCGGGGGGTTCCTACAATGAGCAGTTCTTC
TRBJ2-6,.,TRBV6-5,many,CASSYGLGPGANVLTF,TGTGCCAGCAGTTACGGTCTGGGTCCTGGGGCCAACGTCCTGACTTTC
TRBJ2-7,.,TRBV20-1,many,CSARDSALDGRMGSYEQYF,TGCAGTGCTAGAGACAGCGCCCTAGACGGGAGAATGGGCTCCTACGAGCAGTACTTC
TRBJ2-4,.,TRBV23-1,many,CARDVAKNIQYF,TGCGCCAGGGATGTAGCCAAAAACATTCAGTACTTC
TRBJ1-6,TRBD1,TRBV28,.,CASSPPRQGLTNSPLHF,TGTGCCAGCAGTCCCCCACGACAGGGTCTCACCAATTCACCCCTCCACTTT
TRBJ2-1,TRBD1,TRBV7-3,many,CASRPGTGLYNEQFF,TGTGCCAGCAGGCCCGGGACAGGGTTATACAATGAGCAGTTCTTC